The entry below describes one T cell receptor beta chain. The antigen it binds to is not known. The record has no base qualities; no much larger clone is one base away. The listed sequencing device is Illumina HiSeq 1500. In-frame beta chains were kept once TCRdb had trimmed the public reads at Q25 with fastp and called clones with MiXCR. Rows are combined by CDR3 protein, so each entry shows the most common genes and DNA. The sample table holds under 500,000 distinct CDR3 sequences, of which under 55% were seen once. Approximately 40% of the sample is taken by the ten largest. The sample's treatment or condition label, decoded: in vitro stimulation with specific CMV peptide epitopes to enrich CMV-specific T cells. This specimen belongs to a study of T cell repertoires in cytomegalovirus infection (dated by TCRdb to the late 2010s). Notes on the research overall: Peptide stimulations targeted recently identified HLA-C-restricted CMV epitopes, whose presentation resists viral immunomodulation, together with well-studied HLA-B-restricted epitopes. Donor HLA type was relevant to the analysis, as public TCR beta signatures indicated carriage of CMV infection together with the matching HLA type. The investigation overall reported the following: Carriers of CMV infection plus the relevant HLA type were discriminated by the cumulative frequency of public TCR beta family members in the study cohort and in an independent roughly 400-donor cohort. The ex vivo response was dominated by HLA-C-restricted CMV-specific TCR beta clonotypes, which also provided the single most frequent clonotype in two of eight donors.

CDR1 and CDR2, looked up from the germline V gene, are SGHDT and YYEEEE. V is shortened by 4 bases, J by 2 bases, and the region joining them spans 10 bases. The CDR3 contains 15 residues, cysteine and phenylalanine counted. Here the CDR3 DNA is all that survives: 45 bases in frame from base 1. The sequence derives from a human donor in good health (CMV status not recorded). Some clones in this sample may be carry-over from other donors' samples. The material sequenced was cultured PBMCs, taken from culture after CMV antigen stimulation. The sequence is built from TRBV5-6 and TRBJ1-6; a confident D gene designation cannot be given. The CDR3 reads as follows: CASSRVGTYNSPLHF. In nucleotide form, the sequence is TGTGCCAGCAGCCGAGTGGGAACCTATAATTCACCCCTCCACTTT.